Listed below are T cell receptor beta chains from one sample, sequenced in a study of T cells in localized non-small cell lung cancer. Some clones are missing from TCRdb's copy, which holds only in-frame ones; the method was immunoSEQ multiplex PCR. Altogether tens of thousands of clones are present, approximately 90% being singletons, with the ten largest covering about 4.2%. Sequenced here: peripheral blood, sampled before any cancer treatment. These receptor sequences come from a male donor at least 60 years old with stage III lung adenocarcinoma. Both conserved end residues are part of each CDR3. The order of the fields is CDR3 protein, CDR3 DNA, J gene, D gene, clone size, V gene, CDR3 length. The D gene is left open where the match is weak. Only some rows state a clone size, as once, few, many or a class for expanded clones.

CASSPRQGSYEQYF | TGTGCCAGCTCACCCAGACAGGGAAGCTACGAGCAGTACTTC | TRBJ2-7 | TRBD1 | - | TRBV18 | 14
CASSAQGEPTDTRYF | TGTGCCAGCAGTGCCCAGGGGGAGCCTACAGATACGCGGTATTTT | TRBJ2-3 | TRBD1 | - | TRBV2 | 15
CASRGTGVGEQYF | TGCGCCAGCAGGGGGACAGGGGTGGGCGAGCAGTACTTC | TRBJ2-7 | TRBD1 | - | TRBV5-1 | 13
CASQTVRMSYEQYF | TGTGCCAGCCAAACAGTGCGGATGTCCTACGAGCAGTACTTC | TRBJ2-7 | - | - | TRBV6-6 | 14
CASSPRGAGGPSYNEQFF | TGTGCCAGCAGCCCACGGGGAGCGGGGGGGCCCTCCTACAATGAGCAGTTCTTC | TRBJ2-1 | TRBD2 | few | TRBV13 | 18
CASSGFGAGEQETQYF | TGCGCCAGCAGTGGCTTCGGGGCGGGAGAGCAAGAGACCCAGTACTTC | TRBJ2-5 | TRBD2 | - | TRBV10-2 | 16
CASSLRTSGASTDTQYF | TGTGCCAGCAGCTTGCGGACTAGCGGGGCTAGCACAGATACGCAGTATTTT | TRBJ2-3 | TRBD2 | - | TRBV9 | 17
CASSVGQLGNSPLHF | TGTGCCAGCAGTGTTGGACAGTTGGGGAATTCACCCCTCCACTTT | TRBJ1-6 | - | - | TRBV2 | 15
CASAQSETGMGEQFF | TGTGCCAGTGCTCAATCAGAGACAGGTATGGGTGAGCAGTTCTTC | TRBJ2-1 | - | - | TRBV19 | 15
CASSSIATANYGYTF | TGTGCCAGCAGCTCAATTGCGACAGCTAACTATGGCTACACCTTC | TRBJ1-2 | - | - | TRBV7-8 | 15
CATSRVAGEGYTF | TGTGCCACCAGCAGAGTGGCAGGGGAGGGCTACACCTTC | TRBJ1-2 | - | - | TRBV15 | 13
CASSLRVDPNEKLFF | TGTGCCAGCAGCCTTAGGGTGGATCCTAATGAAAAACTGTTTTTT | TRBJ1-4 | - | - | TRBV7-6 | 15
CASSFFRDGEKLFF | TGTGCCAGCAGTTTTTTCAGGGACGGCGAAAAACTGTTTTTT | TRBJ1-4 | - | - | TRBV28 | 14
CASRDNSYEQYF | TGTGCCAGCAGAGACAATTCCTACGAGCAGTACTTC | TRBJ2-7 | - | - | TRBV14 | 12
CASSLAGTNEAFF | TGCGCCAGCAGCTTGGCGGGGACAAATGAAGCTTTCTTT | TRBJ1-1 | - | - | TRBV5-1 | 13
CASSRAPRGDEQFF | TGTGCCAGCAGCAGGGCCCCCAGGGGGGATGAGCAGTTCTTC | TRBJ2-1 | - | - | TRBV7-2 | 14
CASSSQAGGGTDTQYF | TGTGCCAGCAGCTCGCAAGCGGGGGGAGGGACAGATACGCAGTATTTT | TRBJ2-3 | TRBD2 | - | TRBV7-2 | 16
CASGTLLAAGTDTQYF | TGTGCCAGCGGGACACTACTAGCTGCGGGCACAGATACGCAGTATTTT | TRBJ2-3 | - | - | TRBV2 | 16
CASSVGQLNTEAFF | TGTGCCAGCAGCGTAGGACAGCTTAACACTGAAGCTTTCTTT | TRBJ1-1 | - | - | TRBV9 | 14
CATSRDPGTRYGYTF | TGTGCCACCAGCAGAGATCCAGGGACACGCTATGGCTACACCTTC | TRBJ1-2 | - | few | TRBV15 | 15
CASSLSIETQYF | TGTGCCAGCAGCTTGTCAATAGAGACCCAGTACTTC | TRBJ2-5 | - | - | TRBV5-6 | 12
CASSPETGSNYGYTF | TGTGCCAGCTCACCAGAGACAGGCTCTAACTATGGCTACACCTTC | TRBJ1-2 | - | - | TRBV18 | 15
CAWNPGGQNIQYF | TGTGCCTGGAACCCCGGGGGTCAAAACATTCAGTACTTC | TRBJ2-4 | - | - | TRBV30 | 13
CSGERTASNEQFF | TGCAGCGGGGAGCGTACGGCCAGCAATGAGCAGTTCTTC | TRBJ2-1 | - | - | TRBV29-1 | 13
CASSGQIYNEQFF | TGTGCCAGCAGTGGACAGATCTACAATGAGCAGTTCTTC | TRBJ2-1 | - | - | TRBV2 | 13
CASSIRPGVSGNTIYF | TGTGCCAGTAGTATTCGCCCGGGGGTCTCTGGAAACACCATATATTTT | TRBJ1-3 | - | once | TRBV19 | 16
CASSVVGLAGTDTQYF | TGTGCCAGCAGCGTAGTTGGACTAGCGGGGACAGATACGCAGTATTTT | TRBJ2-3 | TRBD2 | - | TRBV9 | 16
CASSLVLAVNTGELFF | TGTGCCAGCAGCTTAGTTTTAGCGGTAAACACCGGGGAGCTGTTTTTT | TRBJ2-2 | - | - | TRBV11-3 | 16
CASSRTVFANQPQHF | TGTGCCAGCTCACGGACAGTTTTTGCCAATCAGCCCCAGCATTTT | TRBJ1-5 | - | once | TRBV18 | 15
CASSLAAGGNNEQFF | TGCGCCAGCAGCCTGGCGGCGGGAGGCAACAATGAGCAGTTCTTC | TRBJ2-1 | TRBD2 | - | TRBV5-1 | 15
CASRHSSGANVLTF | TGTGCCAGCAGGCACAGCTCAGGGGCCAACGTCCTGACTTTC | TRBJ2-6 | - | - | TRBV28 | 14
CSAKLTYEQYF | TGCAGTGCGAAACTAACCTACGAGCAGTACTTC | TRBJ2-7 | - | few | TRBV20-1 | 11
CASSFIRGSNSPLHF | TGTGCCAGCAGCTTTATCAGGGGTTCGAATTCACCCCTCCACTTT | TRBJ1-6 | - | - | TRBV7-8 | 15
CASSMVGLGTEAFF | TGTGCCAGTAGTATGGTAGGGCTTGGCACTGAAGCTTTCTTT | TRBJ1-1 | - | once | TRBV19 | 14
CASSEGRRHTQYF | TGTGCCAGCAGTGAAGGCCGGCGGCATACGCAGTATTTT | TRBJ2-3 | - | - | TRBV2 | 13
CASSLGGGKVYEQYF | TGTGCCAGCAGCTTGGGCGGGGGAAAAGTCTACGAGCAGTACTTC | TRBJ2-7 | TRBD2 | - | TRBV5-5 | 15
CASSLGGGAGVVTDTQYF | TGTGCCAGCAGCTTGGGAGGCGGGGCGGGAGTAGTCACAGATACGCAGTATTTT | TRBJ2-3 | TRBD2 | - | TRBV5-4 | 18
CASSQQGGQPQHF | TGTGCCAGCAGTCAACAGGGGGGACAGCCCCAGCATTTT | TRBJ1-5 | TRBD1 | - | TRBV6-5 | 13
CSVRHRREAFGELFF | TGCAGCGTGCGGCACCGGCGGGAGGCGTTCGGGGAGCTGTTTTTT | TRBJ2-2 | TRBD2 | - | TRBV29-1 | 15
CASSLAQTDLQPQHF | TGTGCCAGCAGCTTGGCCCAAACAGATCTACAGCCCCAGCATTTT | TRBJ1-5 | - | - | TRBV5-8 | 15
CSVEDQGQGCNSPLHF | TGCAGCGTTGAAGATCAGGGACAGGGCTGTAATTCACCCCTCCACTTT | TRBJ1-6 | TRBD1 | once | TRBV29-1 | 16
CASSIEGSLGTQYF | TGTGCCAGTAGTATTGAGGGCTCTCTAGGGACCCAGTACTTC | TRBJ2-5 | - | - | TRBV19 | 14
CAISEGGTGYTF | TGTGCCATCAGTGAGGGGGGGACCGGCTACACCTTC | TRBJ1-2 | - | - | TRBV10-3 | 12